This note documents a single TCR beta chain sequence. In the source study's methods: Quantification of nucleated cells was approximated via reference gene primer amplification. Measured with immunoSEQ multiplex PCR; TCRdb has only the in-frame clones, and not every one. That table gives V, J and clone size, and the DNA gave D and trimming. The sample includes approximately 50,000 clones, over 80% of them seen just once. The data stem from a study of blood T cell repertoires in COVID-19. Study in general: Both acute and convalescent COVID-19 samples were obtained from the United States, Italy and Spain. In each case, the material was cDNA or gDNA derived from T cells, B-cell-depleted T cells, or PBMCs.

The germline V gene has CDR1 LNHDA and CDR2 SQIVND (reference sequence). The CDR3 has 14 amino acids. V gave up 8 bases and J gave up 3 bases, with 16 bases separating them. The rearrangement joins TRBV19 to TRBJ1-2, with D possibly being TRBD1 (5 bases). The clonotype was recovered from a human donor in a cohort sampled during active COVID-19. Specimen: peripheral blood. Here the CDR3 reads CASSDGGGDYGYTF. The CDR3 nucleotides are TGTGCCAGTTCCGATGGGGGGGGTGACTATGGCTACACCTTC.